Following are 28 T cell receptor beta chains from one sample sequenced in a study of blood T cell repertoires in COVID-19. Here immunoSEQ multiplex PCR was the method, and the copy in TCRdb shows in-frame clones only, minus some. Of roughly 480,000 clones listed, roughly 87% are singletons. The sequenced sample consisted of peripheral blood. The receptors here all came from a young man with COVID-19, enrolled during active disease.

The rearrangement links TRBV3-1 (or the pseudogene TRBV3-2) to TRBJ2-3; 9 positions agree with TRBD1. The CDR3 is made up of 18 amino acids. The germline V gene has CDR1 LGHDT and CDR2 YNNKEL (reference sequence). V lost 0 bases and J lost 1; bases outside the gene matches: 8. CDR3 loop: CASSQEIIGTGRTDTQYF. The CDR3 coding sequence is TGTGCCAGCAGCCAAGAAATAATAGGGACAGGGCGCACAGATACGCAGTATTTT.

This clone was seen only a few times. The chain links TRBV12-3 or TRBV12-4 to TRBJ2-5; D is possibly TRBD1 (8 bases). V lost 11 bases to trimming and J lost 4 bases, with 17 bases between them. The CDR3 covers 13 residues. The CDR3 here is CASWTGRAETQYF. CDR3 sequence (DNA): TGTGCCTCCTGGACAGGGAGGGCAGAGACCCAGTACTTC.

This rearrangement joins TRBV7-9 to TRBJ1-2, with 7 positions matching TRBD1. CDR1 and CDR2 from the germline V gene are SEHNR and FQNEAQ (reference sequence). After removal of 4 bases from V and 13 bases from J, the junction contained 6 bases not matched to a gene. The CDR3 covers 11 residues. The DNA of the CDR3 is TGTGCCAGCAGCTCTGACAGGGTTCTCACCTTC. Its translation is CASSSDRVLTF.

This clone was picked up a small number of times. V gene TRBV11-1 combines with J gene TRBJ2-3; D uncertain. CDR3 size: 16 residues. The V end lost 5 bases, the J end lost 1 base, and 16 bases lay between the germline ends. Germline V gene data show CDR1 as SGHAT and CDR2 as FQDESV (reference sequence). The CDR3 is CASSPTSPEGTDTQYF. CDR3 coding DNA: TGTGCCAGCAGCCCCACTTCCCCTGAAGGCACAGATACGCAGTATTTT.

V usage is TRBV2 and J usage is TRBJ2-3; tentatively, D is TRBD2 (6 bases). CDR3 length: 14 residues. The V gene lost 5 bases and the J gene lost 2 bases, with 11 bases spanning the gap. CDR1 and CDR2 (germline): SNHLY, FYNNEI. CDR3 DNA sequence: TGTGCCAGCAGTTCACGGGACTCCACAGATACGCAGTATTTT. Its translation is CASSSRDSTDTQYF. The variable domain in full, completed from reference TRBV2 and TRBJ2-3, reads EPEVTQTPSHQVTQMGQEVILRCVPISNHLYFYWYRQILGQKVEFLVSFYNNEISEKSEIFDDQFSVERPDGSNFTLKIRSTKLEDSAMYFCASSSRDSTDTQYFGPGTRLTVL.

The chain recombines TRBV24-1 with TRBJ2-1, with 11 bases lining up with TRBD1. This CDR3 has 18 residues. With 3 bases clipped from V and 8 bases from J, the junction kept 14 bases outside the gene matches. Germline CDR1 reads KGHDR; CDR2 reads SFDVKD. The CDR3 DNA sequence: TGTGCCACCAGTGATCCGCGCTCGGGGACAGGGGGACGCGATGAGCAGTTCTTC. Its protein product is CATSDPRSGTGGRDEQFF.

A note on this clone: Other DNA sequences in this specimen translate into the identical CDR3. The chain employs TRBV7-2 and TRBJ1-5; maybe TRBD1 (6 bases). V was cut by 5 bases and J by 4 bases, with 9 bases left in between. This CDR3 has 13 amino acids. Germline CDR1 is SGHTA and CDR2 is FQGNSA. The CDR3: CASSPQGNQPQHF. The CDR3 bases are TGTGCCAGCAGCCCACAGGGAAATCAGCCCCAGCATTTT. The complete variable domain, with remaining parts taken from reference TRBV7-2 and TRBJ1-5, reads GAGVSQSPSNKVTEKGKDVELRCDPISGHTALYWYRQSLGQGLEFLIYFQGNSAPDKSGLPSDRFSAERTGGSVSTLTIQRTQQEDSAVYLCASSPQGNQPQHFGDGTRLSIL.

The V call is TRBV7-9, the J call TRBJ2-1, with 7 bases aligning to TRBD2. The CDR3 contains 15 residues. J gave up 4 bases and V 4 bases, and 7 bases lay outside the gene matches. From germline, CDR1 is SEHNR and CDR2 FQNEAQ (reference sequence). The CDR3 loop reads CASSYGLVFYNEQFF. The CDR3 DNA follows: TGTGCCAGCAGCTACGGACTAGTTTTTTACAATGAGCAGTTCTTC. Full variable domain (rest looked up from reference TRBV7-9 and TRBJ2-1): DTGVSQNPRHKITKRGQNVTFRCDPISEHNRLYWYRQTLGQGPEFLTYFQNEAQLEKSRLLSDRFSAERPKGSFSTLEIQRTEQGDSAMYLCASSYGLVFYNEQFFGPGTRLTVL.

The rearrangement joins TRBV7-9 to TRBJ2-1; TRBD1 might be the D (5 bases). Trimming stripped 1 base from V and 6 bases from J, with 7 bases between. CDR3 length equals 13 residues. CDR1 is SEHNR and CDR2 is FQNEAQ in the germline V gene (reference sequence). DNA for the CDR3: TGTGCCAGCAGCTTAGGACAGCTCAATGAGCAGTTCTTC. Amino acid sequence: CASSLGQLNEQFF. Drawing the rest from reference TRBV7-9 and TRBJ2-1, the complete variable domain is DTGVSQNPRHKITKRGQNVTFRCDPISEHNRLYWYRQTLGQGPEFLTYFQNEAQLEKSRLLSDRFSAERPKGSFSTLEIQRTEQGDSAMYLCASSLGQLNEQFFGPGTRLTVL.

The gene calls are TRBV27 and TRBJ2-7, with 13 bases aligning to TRBD2. There are 16 residues in the CDR3. V was pared by 8 bases and J by 0 bases, with 7 bases of the junction left unmatched. Looked up from germline, CDR1 is MNHEY and CDR2 is SMNVEV (reference sequence). The CDR3 sequence: CASSRTSGSSSYEQYF. In DNA form, the CDR3 reads TGTGCCAGCTCTCGGACTAGCGGGAGCAGCTCCTACGAGCAGTACTTC.

The chain joins TRBV5-4 to TRBJ1-2; 8 positions agree with TRBD1. V gave up 4 bases and J gave up 4 bases; unmatched junction bases: 6. Per the germline V gene, CDR1 is SGHNT and CDR2 is YYREEE (reference sequence). The CDR3 spans 14 residues. CDR3 DNA sequence: TGTGCCAGCAGCCGACGGGACAGGTTCTATGGCTACACCTTC. Translating it yields CASSRRDRFYGYTF.

The chain couples TRBV5-4 to TRBJ1-2; possible D gene TRBD1, 5 bases. The CDR3 sequence is 13 residues long. The V end was cut by 0 bases, the J end by 7 bases, with 10 bases between. CDR1 and CDR2 (germline): SGHNT, YYREEE (reference sequence). CDR3 nucleotide sequence: TGTGCCAGCAGCTTGGAGGCGGGGCCTGGCTACACCTTC. Protein: CASSLEAGPGYTF.

This chain uses TRBV19 with TRBJ2-1, with 12 positions matching TRBD2. This CDR3 is built from 15 residues. Losses at the gene ends were 4 bases for V and 6 bases for J; bases not matched to a gene: 4. CDR1 and CDR2 (germline): LNHDA, SQIVND (reference sequence). CDR3 nucleotide sequence: TGTGCCAGTAGTACCCTAGCGGGAGGGCTCAATGAGCAGTTCTTC. This translates into CASSTLAGGLNEQFF.

This chain connects TRBV5-1 to TRBJ1-1; D call uncertain. The V end was cut by 4 bases, the J end by 1 base, with 14 bases between. Germline V gives CDR1 SGHRS, CDR2 YFSETQ. This CDR3 has 15 residues. CDR3 coding DNA: TGCGCCAGCAGCCTCTCCGGGATCGAGAACACTGAAGCTTTCTTT. Its translation is CASSLSGIENTEAFF. The whole variable domain, remainder taken from reference TRBV5-1 and TRBJ1-1, is KAGVTQTPRYLIKTRGQQVTLSCSPISGHRSVSWYQQTPGQGLQFLFEYFSETQRNKGNFPGRFSGRQFSNSRSEMNVSTLELGDSALYLCASSLSGIENTEAFFGQGTRLTVV.

The V call is TRBV5-1, the J call TRBJ2-7; the D gene is possibly TRBD2 (7 bases). Trimming removed 3 bases at V and 1 base at J, with 17 bases between. The CDR3 totals 16 residues. Germline CDR1 reads SGHRS; CDR2 reads YFSETQ. CDR3 protein: CASSSGGGGLSYEQYF. The CDR3 coding sequence is TGCGCCAGCAGCTCCGGCGGCGGGGGCTTATCCTACGAGCAGTACTTC.

This rearrangement joins TRBV7-9 to TRBJ2-7; D might be TRBD1 (7 bases). CDR1 SEHNR and CDR2 FQNEAQ come from the germline V gene (reference sequence). The V end was cut by 5 bases, the J end by 6 bases, with 14 bases between. The CDR3 covers 13 residues. This CDR3 is CASSDRDFLEQYF. The CDR3 coding sequence is TGTGCCAGCAGCGACAGGGACTTTCTCGAGCAGTACTTC. The full variable domain, with the rest looked up from reference TRBV7-9 and TRBJ2-7, is DTGVSQNPRHKITKRGQNVTFRCDPISEHNRLYWYRQTLGQGPEFLTYFQNEAQLEKSRLLSDRFSAERPKGSFSTLEIQRTEQGDSAMYLCASSDRDFLEQYFGPGTRLTVT.

This clone showed up many times. CDR3 DNA: TGTGCCAGCAGCCCCGCTGGGGGGGGCTCCTACAATGAGCAGTTCTTC. It specifies CASSPAGGGSYNEQFF. The chain couples TRBV5-4 to TRBJ2-1; 7 nucleotides line up with TRBD2. This CDR3 has 16 residues. V gave up 4 bases and J gave up 0 bases; unmatched junction bases: 7. Germline CDR1 is SGHNT and CDR2 is YYREEE (reference sequence).

The chain couples TRBV6-5 to TRBJ2-3; 7 nucleotides match TRBD2. The germline V gene has CDR1 MNHEY and CDR2 SVGAGI. This CDR3 region has 16 residues. The J segment lost 8 bases and the V segment lost 3 bases, leaving 14 bases of the junction unmatched. CDR3 coding DNA: TGTGCCAGCAGTTATTCTAGCGGCGATCAGGGAAGTACGCAGTATTTT. Translating gives CASSYSSGDQGSTQYF.

V usage is TRBV7-9 and J usage is TRBJ1-2; 10 bases align to TRBD1. Germline V gene sequence: CDR1 SEHNR, CDR2 FQNEAQ (reference sequence). The V and J ends lost 2 bases and 7 bases, in that order; junction bases with no gene match: 7. CDR3 length: 15 residues. CDR3 in DNA: TGTGCCAGCAGCTTATATGGACAGGGGGTTGGTGGCTACACCTTC. Residues: CASSLYGQGVGGYTF.

The chain combines TRBV27 with TRBJ1-2; D unclear. V lost 3 bases, J lost 4 bases, and 12 bases lay in between. Looked up from germline, CDR1 is MNHEY and CDR2 is SMNVEV (reference sequence). There are 14 residues in the CDR3. The CDR3 DNA reads as TGTGCCAGCAGTTTCTCCGTCCTCGGCTATGGCTACACCTTC. Protein: CASSFSVLGYGYTF.

The chain recombines TRBV2 with TRBJ1-6, with D tentatively TRBD1 (6 bases). The CDR3 loop spans 15 amino acids. V shed 5 bases and J shed 9 bases, with 17 bases lying between them. The germline V gene has CDR1 SNHLY and CDR2 FYNNEI. The DNA of the CDR3 is TGTGCCAGCAGTAATACAGGGATCCGGGGTTCACCCCTCCACTTT. Its protein product is CASSNTGIRGSPLHF.

The sample holds a few counts of this clone. The identical CDR3 is also encoded by other nucleotide sequences in the sample. This rearrangement joins TRBV11-2 to TRBJ2-5, with D possibly being TRBD2 (7 bases). V was clipped by 1 base and J by 5 bases, with 11 bases between them. Germline CDR1 and CDR2: SGHAT and FQNNGV. CDR3 length: 14 residues. The CDR3 loop is CASSLVGGQETQYF. CDR3 nucleotides: TGTGCCAGCAGCTTAGTGGGGGGGCAGGAGACCCAGTACTTC.

The rearrangement joins TRBV5-1 to TRBJ2-7; TRBD1 agrees at 9 bases. V was pared by 4 bases and J by 4 bases, with 6 bases of the junction left unmatched. CDR3 length equals 14 residues. Germline CDR1 is SGHRS and CDR2 is YFSETQ. In nucleotides, the CDR3 is TGCGCCAGCAGCAGGACAGGGGATCTTTACGAGCAGTACTTC. The encoded protein is CASSRTGDLYEQYF.

The chain joins TRBV9 to TRBJ1-6, with D maybe TRBD1 (5 bases). The V gene lost 1 base and the J gene lost 5 bases, with 10 bases spanning the gap. From germline, CDR1 is SGDLS and CDR2 YYNGEE. This CDR3 region has 15 residues. The CDR3 here is CASSVMGPNNSPLHF. Here the CDR3 DNA reads TGTGCCAGCAGCGTAATGGGGCCCAATAATTCACCCCTCCACTTT.

This sequence joins TRBV9 and TRBJ2-7, with 7 nucleotides matching TRBD1. The germline V gene encodes CDR1 SGDLS and CDR2 YYNGEE. The CDR3 is made up of 15 amino acids. J lost 2 bases, V lost 0 bases, and 5 bases had no gene match. The CDR3 is CASSVGDSITYEQYF. The DNA of the CDR3 is TGTGCCAGCAGCGTAGGGGACAGCATTACCTACGAGCAGTACTTC.

The chain recombines TRBV12-3 or TRBV12-4 with TRBJ2-7; D gene unclear. Trimming took off 7 bases at V and 3 bases at J, with 10 bases between the two ends. The CDR3 sequence is 12 residues long. CDR3 sequence (DNA): TGTGCCAGCACCGGGTTAAACTACGAGCAGTACTTC. Translated: CASTGLNYEQYF.

This sequence joins TRBV11-2 and TRBJ2-7, with 9 nucleotides matching TRBD1. The germline gives CDR1 SGHAT, CDR2 FQNNGV. Trimming cost V 4 bases and J 3 bases; bases outside gene matches: 13. The CDR3 runs 17 residues. The CDR3 sequence: CASSYSTPGTGIYEQYF. CDR3 DNA: TGTGCCAGCAGCTACTCAACGCCCGGGACAGGGATCTACGAGCAGTACTTC. The complete variable domain, with remaining parts taken from reference TRBV11-2 and TRBJ2-7, reads EAGVAQSPRYKIIEKRQSVAFWCNPISGHATLYWYQQILGQGPKLLIQFQNNGVVDDSQLPKDRFSAERLKGVDSTLKIQPAKLEDSAVYLCASSYSTPGTGIYEQYFGPGTRLTVT.

V gene TRBV11-3 combines with J gene TRBJ2-5, with 7 bases that match TRBD2. Losses at the gene ends were 3 bases for V and 5 bases for J; bases not matched to a gene: 12. The CDR3 contains 16 residues. CDR1 is SGHNT and CDR2 is YENEEA in the germline V gene. CDR3 sequence reads: CASSLGKTGGFETQYF. The CDR3, as DNA: TGTGCCAGCAGCTTGGGGAAGACGGGAGGTTTCGAGACCCAGTACTTC.